The 13 T cell receptor beta chains listed next were all sequenced from one sample in a study of neurological immune-mediated disorders. TCRdb processed the 5' RACE reads anew with MiXCR; each CDR3 protein has one entry. This repertoire shows about 55,000 distinct CDR3 sequences, more than 3% found once; its top ten account for about 2%. The sample taken for sequencing was CD4+ T cells from blood. These receptors originate from a woman between 40 and 50 years old with multiple sclerosis.

This clonotype was seen repeatedly, ten times or more. The CDR3 spells CASSLQRSSYNSPLHF. The CDR3 DNA reads TGTGCCAGCAGTCTGCAGAGGAGCTCCTATAATTCACCCCTCCACTTT. The chain has TRBV6-5 and TRBJ1-6; D gene unclear. There are 16 residues in the CDR3. Germline CDR1 and CDR2: MNHEY and SVGAGI. The V end was cut by 5 bases, the J end by 0 bases, with 11 bases between.

Many counts were recorded for this clonotype. The chain uses TRBV10-3 and TRBJ2-5; no definite D call. The V end was cut by 6 bases, the J end by 2 bases, with 13 bases between. The germline V gene encodes CDR1 ENHRY and CDR2 SYGVKD. The CDR3 is 14 amino acids. CDR3 coding DNA: TGTGCCATCAGCACCCGACGTAGTCAAGAGACCCAGTACTTC. Amino acid sequence: CAISTRRSQETQYF.

The table lists this clonotype with many counts. The chain uses TRBV7-9 and TRBJ1-1, with D perhaps TRBD1 (5 bases). The V end lost 5 bases, the J end lost 3 bases, and 13 bases lay between the germline ends. Germline values: CDR1 SEHNR, CDR2 FQNEAQ (reference sequence). The CDR3 sequence is 14 residues long. CDR3 nucleotides: TGTGCCAGCAGCCTGGGGGTATTAGACACTGAAGCTTTCTTT. Residues: CASSLGVLDTEAFF.

This clonotype occurred many times. This chain joins TRBV7-9 and TRBJ1-1, with D unresolved. V shed 5 bases and J shed 10 bases, with 11 bases lying between them. CDR3 length: 11 residues. CDR1 is SEHNR, CDR2 FQNEAQ, per germline (reference sequence). This chain's CDR3 is CASSDLPLAFF. CDR3 DNA: TGTGCCAGCAGCGATTTACCTTTAGCTTTCTTT.

The CDR3, as DNA: TGTGCCAGCAGCCAATTAGTCTCTGGAAACACCATATATTTT. It is translated as CASSQLVSGNTIYF. The chain carries TRBV3-1 and TRBJ1-3; D gene uncertain. CDR1 LGHDT and CDR2 YNNKEL come from the germline V gene (reference sequence). This CDR3 comprises 14 residues. Trimming took 2 bases from V and 0 from J, leaving 5 bases between them.

This clonotype was seen repeatedly, ten times or more. This chain connects TRBV29-1 to TRBJ1-1; a weak D match, TRBD1 (5 bases). V was clipped by 7 bases and J by 5 bases, with 14 bases between them. The CDR3 totals 12 residues. In germline, CDR1 is SQVTM, CDR2 ANQGSEA. The CDR3 sequence is CSASRGETEAFF. The CDR3 DNA reads TGCAGCGCCTCACGAGGGGAAACTGAAGCTTTCTTT. The whole variable domain, filled in from reference TRBV29-1 and TRBJ1-1, reads SAVISQKPSRDICQRGTSLTIQCQVDSQVTMMFWYRQQPGQSLTLIATANQGSEATYESGFVIDKFPISRPNLTFSTLTVSNMSPEDSSIYLCSASRGETEAFFGQGTRLTVV.

Ten or more counts support this clonotype. The genes are TRBV5-1 and TRBJ2-2; D is uncertain. Germline lookup yields CDR1 SGHRS and CDR2 YFSETQ. V gave up 2 bases and J gave up 5 bases, with 7 bases separating them. The CDR3 runs 13 residues. CDR3 DNA sequence: TGCGCCAGCAGCTTTGTCGGGACCGGGGAGCTGTTTTTT. Translated, it gives CASSFVGTGELFF.

This clonotype was detected ten times or more. The chain uses TRBV15 and TRBJ2-2, with D maybe TRBD1 (6 bases). CDR1 is LNHNV and CDR2 is YYDKDF in the germline V gene (reference sequence). With 8 bases removed from V and 1 base from J, the gap between germline ends came to 11 bases. The CDR3 is 14 amino acids. The CDR3 nucleotides are TGTGCCACCCATGACAGGCGGAACACCGGGGAGCTGTTTTTT. This encodes CATHDRRNTGELFF.

At least ten counts were recorded for this clonotype. The V and J genes are TRBV11-2 and TRBJ2-7, with 7 bases identical to TRBD1. This CDR3 spans 13 amino acids. Looked up from germline, CDR1 is SGHAT and CDR2 is FQNNGV. V gave up 5 bases and J gave up 3 bases; unmatched junction bases: 4. As DNA, the CDR3 is TGTGCCAGCAGCCCGGGACAGATCTACGAGCAGTACTTC. Residues: CASSPGQIYEQYF.

This clonotype was detected many times. For the CDR3, the DNA is TGTGCCATAAGTCTCGGACAGGGGGCAATGAACACTGAAGCTTTCTTT. Amino acids: CAISLGQGAMNTEAFF. The genes are TRBV10-3 and TRBJ1-1; 11 nucleotides agree with TRBD1. CDR3 length: 16 amino acids. V lost 9 bases and J lost 0; bases outside the gene matches: 9. Germline lookup yields CDR1 ENHRY and CDR2 SYGVKD.

In its sample, this clonotype was seen many times. This chain joins TRBV18 and TRBJ2-5; the D gene is possibly TRBD1 (5 bases). Trimming took 4 bases from V and 1 from J, leaving 7 bases between them. Germline V gene data show CDR1 as KGHSH and CDR2 as LQKENI. CDR3 length: 13 amino acids. The chain's CDR3 is CASSLQAQETQYF. In DNA form, the CDR3 reads TGTGCCAGCTCACTACAGGCCCAAGAGACCCAGTACTTC.

This clonotype was counted ten times or more. The chain recombines TRBV5-1 with TRBJ1-4; a weak D match, TRBD1 (6 bases). Germline CDR1 and CDR2: SGHRS and YFSETQ. V lost 7 bases, J lost 8 bases, and 18 bases lay in between. This CDR3 has 14 amino acids. CDR3 coding DNA: TGCGCCAGCTCCGAAGGGACAAGGGCAGAAAAACTGTTTTTT. It is translated as CASSEGTRAEKLFF.

This clonotype was counted at least ten times. This chain connects TRBV20-1 to TRBJ1-2, with D perhaps matching TRBD1 (5 bases). V was trimmed by 4 bases and J by 5 bases, leaving 8 bases between them. CDR1 and CDR2 from the germline V gene are DFQATT and SNEGSKA (reference sequence). This CDR3 contains 11 residues. This CDR3 is CSATGDYGYTF. For the CDR3, the DNA is TGCAGTGCTACGGGGGATTATGGCTACACCTTC.